This T cell receptor beta chain was documented in a study of T cells in localized non-small cell lung cancer. The study's findings and limits: Uninvolved adjacent lung showed the highest T cell clonality, exceeding tumor. Only one tumor region was sequenced, so heterogeneity remains possible.

Here immunoSEQ multiplex PCR was the method, and the copy in TCRdb shows in-frame clones only, minus some. Of tens of thousands of clones in the sample, roughly 90% were seen once. The count of this clone is one. The target antigen is unknown. Per germline, CDR1 LGHNA and CDR2 YSLEER. With 0 bases clipped from V and 7 bases from J, the junction kept 4 bases outside the gene matches. The CDR3 covers 15 residues. The V and J genes are TRBV4-3 and TRBJ2-1; TRBD2 matches 9 bases. The origin of this receptor is a man between 40 and 69 years old with stage II lung adenocarcinoma. Material: PBMCs, obtained before any cancer treatment. CDR3 amino acids: CASSQERGGHNEQFF. CDR3 nucleotide sequence: TGCGCCAGCAGCCAAGAGCGGGGGGGCCATAATGAGCAGTTCTTC.